Sequencing of this T cell receptor (beta chain) was carried out in a study of response to subunit inactivated influenza vaccine. MiXCR, applied by TCRdb to the RT-PCR reads, yields one record per CDR3 protein. The sample has hundreds of thousands of distinct CDR3 sequences, about 11% seen once. CDR3 length: 13 amino acids. The V end was cut by 0 bases, the J end by 5 bases, with 7 bases between. Germline values: CDR1 LNHNV, CDR2 YYDKDF (reference sequence). This clonotype has more than one count but fewer than ten. This sample also appeared in a second study, on T cells expressing NK-cell markers. That publication notes: It was by 5'RACE template switching with UMIs that TCR beta cDNA was made. The dominant NKG2C+ clonotypes represented 1.0-7.0% of CD8+ T cells in six donors. The leading position in the CD3+CD56-NKG2C+ fraction of four donors also went to these clonotypes.

The TCR sequence derives from a man in his forties or fifties who received an inactivated influenza vaccine. The chain employs TRBV15 and TRBJ2-5; D unclear. Specimen: PBMCs from blood, collected on the day of vaccination. CDR3 coding DNA: TGTGCCACCAGCAGAGATTTTGGGGAGACCCAGTACTTC. Its translation: CATSRDFGETQYF.